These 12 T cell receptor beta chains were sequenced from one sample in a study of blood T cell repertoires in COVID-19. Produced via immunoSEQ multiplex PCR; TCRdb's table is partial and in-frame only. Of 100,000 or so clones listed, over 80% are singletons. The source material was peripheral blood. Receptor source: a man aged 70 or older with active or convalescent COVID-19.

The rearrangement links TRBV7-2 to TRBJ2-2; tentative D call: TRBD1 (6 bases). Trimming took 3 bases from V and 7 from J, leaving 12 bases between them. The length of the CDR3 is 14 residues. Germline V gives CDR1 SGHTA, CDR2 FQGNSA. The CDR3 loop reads CASSFDRPSGELFF. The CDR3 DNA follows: TGTGCCAGCAGCTTTGACAGGCCGAGCGGGGAGCTGTTTTTT.

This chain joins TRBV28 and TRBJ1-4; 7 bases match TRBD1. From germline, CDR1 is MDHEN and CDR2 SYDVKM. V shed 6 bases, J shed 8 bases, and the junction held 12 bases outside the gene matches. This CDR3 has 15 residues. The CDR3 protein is CASSLGRTGLEKLFF. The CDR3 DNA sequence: TGTGCCAGCAGCCTAGGGAGGACAGGACTCGAAAAACTGTTTTTT.

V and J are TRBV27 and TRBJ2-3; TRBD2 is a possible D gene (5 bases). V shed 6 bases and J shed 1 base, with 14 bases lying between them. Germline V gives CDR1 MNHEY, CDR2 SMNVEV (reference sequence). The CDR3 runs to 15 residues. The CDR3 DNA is TGTGCCAGCAGCCCTCTGGGGAGCGGCACAGATACGCAGTATTTT. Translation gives CASSPLGSGTDTQYF.

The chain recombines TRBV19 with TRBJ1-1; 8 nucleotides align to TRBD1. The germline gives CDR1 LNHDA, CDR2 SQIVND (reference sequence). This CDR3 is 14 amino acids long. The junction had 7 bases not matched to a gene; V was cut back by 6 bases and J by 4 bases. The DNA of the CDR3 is TGTGCCAGTAGCCACAGGGGGATGACCACTGAAGCTTTCTTT. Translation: CASSHRGMTTEAFF.

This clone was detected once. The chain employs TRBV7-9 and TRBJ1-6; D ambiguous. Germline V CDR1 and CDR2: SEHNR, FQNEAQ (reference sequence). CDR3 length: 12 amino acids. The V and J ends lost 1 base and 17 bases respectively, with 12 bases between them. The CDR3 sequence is CASSLGDTQVHF. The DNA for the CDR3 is TGTGCCAGCAGCTTAGGAGATACCCAGGTCCACTTT.

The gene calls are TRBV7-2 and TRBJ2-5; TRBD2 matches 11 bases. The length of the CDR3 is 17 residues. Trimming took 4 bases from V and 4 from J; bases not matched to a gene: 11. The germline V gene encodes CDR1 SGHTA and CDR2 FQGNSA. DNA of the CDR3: TGTGCCAGCAGCTACTTAGCGGGGGGGCGGTCTGGAGAGACCCAGTACTTC. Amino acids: CASSYLAGGRSGETQYF.

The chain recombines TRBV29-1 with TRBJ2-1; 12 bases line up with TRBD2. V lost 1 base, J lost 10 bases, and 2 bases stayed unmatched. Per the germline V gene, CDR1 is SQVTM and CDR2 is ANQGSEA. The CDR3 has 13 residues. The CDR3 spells CSVEVTSGGEQFF. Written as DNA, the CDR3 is TGCAGCGTTGAAGTGACTAGCGGGGGCGAGCAGTTCTTC.

CDR3 region: CASSPGTGVRDYGYTF. In DNA, the CDR3 is TGTGCCAGCAGTCCCGGGACGGGGGTTAGGGACTATGGCTACACCTTC. The chain employs TRBV27 and TRBJ1-2, with D possibly being TRBD1 (5 bases). The germline V gene encodes CDR1 MNHEY and CDR2 SMNVEV (reference sequence). V shed 5 bases and J shed 3 bases, with 19 bases lying between them. The CDR3 is made up of 16 amino acids.

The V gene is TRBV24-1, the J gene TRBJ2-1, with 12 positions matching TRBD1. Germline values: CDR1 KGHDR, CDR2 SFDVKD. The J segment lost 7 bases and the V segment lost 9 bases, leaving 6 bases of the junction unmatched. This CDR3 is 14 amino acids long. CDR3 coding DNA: TGTGCCACCGGGGGGGACAGGGGGCGAAATGAGCAGTTCTTC. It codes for CATGGDRGRNEQFF.

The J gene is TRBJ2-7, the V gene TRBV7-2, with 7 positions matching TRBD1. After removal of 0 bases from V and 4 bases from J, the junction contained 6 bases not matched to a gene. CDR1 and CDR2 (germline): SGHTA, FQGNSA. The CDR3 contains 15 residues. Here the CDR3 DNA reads TGTGCCAGCAGCTTAGCGACAGGGAGTTTGTACGAGCAGTACTTC. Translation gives CASSLATGSLYEQYF. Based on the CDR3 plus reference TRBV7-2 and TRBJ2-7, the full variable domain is GAGVSQSPSNKVTEKGKDVELRCDPISGHTALYWYRQSLGQGLEFLIYFQGNSAPDKSGLPSDRFSAERTGGSVSTLTIQRTQQEDSAVYLCASSLATGSLYEQYFGPGTRLTVT.

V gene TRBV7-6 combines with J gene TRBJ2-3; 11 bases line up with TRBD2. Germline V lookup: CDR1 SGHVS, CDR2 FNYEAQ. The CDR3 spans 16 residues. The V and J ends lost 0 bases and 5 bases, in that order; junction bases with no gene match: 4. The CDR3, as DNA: TGTGCCAGCAGCTTAGCGGGTAGCGGGGGGGGAGATACGCAGTATTTT. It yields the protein CASSLAGSGGGDTQYF.

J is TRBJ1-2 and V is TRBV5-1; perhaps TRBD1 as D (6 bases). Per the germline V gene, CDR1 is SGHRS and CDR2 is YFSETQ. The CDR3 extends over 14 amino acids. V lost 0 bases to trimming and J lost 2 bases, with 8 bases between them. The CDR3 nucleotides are TGCGCCAGCAGCTTGGATGGACAGAACTATGGCTACACCTTC. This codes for CASSLDGQNYGYTF.